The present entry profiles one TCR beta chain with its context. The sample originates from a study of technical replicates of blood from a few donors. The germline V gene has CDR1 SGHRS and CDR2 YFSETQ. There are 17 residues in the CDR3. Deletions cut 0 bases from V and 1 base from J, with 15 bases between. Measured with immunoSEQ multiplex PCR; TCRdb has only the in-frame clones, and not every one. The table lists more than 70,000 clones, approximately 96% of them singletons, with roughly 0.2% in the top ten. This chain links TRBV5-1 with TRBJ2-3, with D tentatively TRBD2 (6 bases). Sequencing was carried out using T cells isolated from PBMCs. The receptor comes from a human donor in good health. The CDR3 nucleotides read TGCGCCAGCAGCTTGGCGGGGGAAAGCACGGGCACAGATACGCAGTATTTT. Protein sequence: CASSLAGESTGTDTQYF. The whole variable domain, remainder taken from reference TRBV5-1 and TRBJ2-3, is KAGVTQTPRYLIKTRGQQVTLSCSPISGHRSVSWYQQTPGQGLQFLFEYFSETQRNKGNFPGRFSGRQFSNSRSEMNVSTLELGDSALYLCASSLAGESTGTDTQYFGPGTRLTVL.